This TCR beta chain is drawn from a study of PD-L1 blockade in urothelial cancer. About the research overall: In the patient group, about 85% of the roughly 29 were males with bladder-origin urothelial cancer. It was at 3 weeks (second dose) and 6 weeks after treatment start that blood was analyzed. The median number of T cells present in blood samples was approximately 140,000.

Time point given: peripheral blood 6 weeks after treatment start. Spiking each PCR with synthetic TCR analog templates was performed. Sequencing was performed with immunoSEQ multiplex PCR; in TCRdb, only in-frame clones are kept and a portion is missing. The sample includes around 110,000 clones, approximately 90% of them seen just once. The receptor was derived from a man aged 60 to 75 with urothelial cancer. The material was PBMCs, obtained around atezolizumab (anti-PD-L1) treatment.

The CDR3 bases are TGTGCCAGCAGCCGTACTAGCGGGAACGATGAGCAGTTCTTC. Translating it yields CASSRTSGNDEQFF. V is TRBV9 and J is TRBJ2-1; TRBD2 matches 10 bases. Germline trimming cut 4 bases from V and 8 bases from J; bases unmatched to any gene: 6. This CDR3 has 14 amino acids. Looked up from germline, CDR1 is SGDLS and CDR2 is YYNGEE.